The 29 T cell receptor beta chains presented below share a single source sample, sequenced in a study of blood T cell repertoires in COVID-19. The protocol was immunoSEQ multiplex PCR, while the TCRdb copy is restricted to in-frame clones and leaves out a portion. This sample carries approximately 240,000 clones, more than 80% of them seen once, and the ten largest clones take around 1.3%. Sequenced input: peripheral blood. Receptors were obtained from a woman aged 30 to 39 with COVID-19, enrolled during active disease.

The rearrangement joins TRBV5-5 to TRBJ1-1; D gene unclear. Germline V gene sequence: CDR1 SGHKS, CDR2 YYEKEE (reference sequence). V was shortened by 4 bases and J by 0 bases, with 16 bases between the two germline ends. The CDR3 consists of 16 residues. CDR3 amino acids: CASSVPSTRMNTEAFF. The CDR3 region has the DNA TGTGCCAGCAGCGTTCCATCGACAAGGATGAACACTGAAGCTTTCTTT.

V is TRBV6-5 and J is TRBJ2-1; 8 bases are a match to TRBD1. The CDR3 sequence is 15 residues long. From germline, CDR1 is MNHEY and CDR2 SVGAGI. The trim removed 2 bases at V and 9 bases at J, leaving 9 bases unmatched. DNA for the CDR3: TGTGCCAGCAGTTACCAACCCGGACAGGGAGGTGAGCAGTTCTTC. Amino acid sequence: CASSYQPGQGGEQFF.

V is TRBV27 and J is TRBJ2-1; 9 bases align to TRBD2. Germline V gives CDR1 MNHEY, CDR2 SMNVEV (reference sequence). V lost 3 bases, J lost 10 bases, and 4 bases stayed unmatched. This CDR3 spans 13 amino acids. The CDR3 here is CASSFGREGEQFF. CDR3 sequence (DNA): TGTGCCAGCAGTTTCGGGCGGGAGGGGGAGCAGTTCTTC.

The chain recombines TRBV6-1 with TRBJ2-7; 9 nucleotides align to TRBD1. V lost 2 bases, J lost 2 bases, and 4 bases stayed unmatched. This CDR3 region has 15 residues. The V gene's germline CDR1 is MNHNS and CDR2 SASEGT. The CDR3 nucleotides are TGTGCCAGCAGTGAATGGGACAGGGCCACCTACGAGCAGTACTTC. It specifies CASSEWDRATYEQYF.

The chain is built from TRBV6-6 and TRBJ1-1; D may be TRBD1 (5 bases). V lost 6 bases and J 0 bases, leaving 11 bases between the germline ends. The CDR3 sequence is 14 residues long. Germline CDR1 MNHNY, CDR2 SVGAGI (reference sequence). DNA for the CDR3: TGTGCCAGCAGCGACAGAGTCTTGAACACTGAAGCTTTCTTT. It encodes CASSDRVLNTEAFF.

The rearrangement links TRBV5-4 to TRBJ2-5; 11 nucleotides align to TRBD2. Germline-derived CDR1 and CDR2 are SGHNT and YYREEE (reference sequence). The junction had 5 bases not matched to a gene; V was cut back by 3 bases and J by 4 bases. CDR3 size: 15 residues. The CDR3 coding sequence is TGTGCCAGCAGCTCCTCTCTAGCGGGAGGAGAGACCCAGTACTTC. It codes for CASSSSLAGGETQYF. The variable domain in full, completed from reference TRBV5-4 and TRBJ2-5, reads ETGVTQSPTHLIKTRGQQVTLRCSSQSGHNTVSWYQQALGQGPQFIFQYYREEENGRGNFPPRFSGLQFPNYSSELNVNALELDDSALYLCASSSSLAGGETQYFGPGTRLLVL.

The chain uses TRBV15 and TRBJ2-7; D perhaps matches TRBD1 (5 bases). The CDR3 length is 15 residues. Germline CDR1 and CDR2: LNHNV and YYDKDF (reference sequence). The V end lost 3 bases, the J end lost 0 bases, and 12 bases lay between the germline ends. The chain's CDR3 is CATSRAETGSYEQYF. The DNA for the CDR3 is TGTGCCACCAGCAGGGCTGAAACAGGCTCCTACGAGCAGTACTTC.

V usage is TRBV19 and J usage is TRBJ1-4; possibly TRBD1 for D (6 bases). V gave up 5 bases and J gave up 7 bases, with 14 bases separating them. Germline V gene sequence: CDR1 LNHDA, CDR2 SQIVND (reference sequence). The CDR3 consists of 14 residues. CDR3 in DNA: TGTGCCAGTAGTCTACAGGGTAGGGGTGAAAAACTGTTTTTT. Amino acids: CASSLQGRGEKLFF. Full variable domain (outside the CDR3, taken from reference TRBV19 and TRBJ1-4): DGGITQSPKYLFRKEGQNVTLSCEQNLNHDAMYWYRQDPGQGLRLIYYSQIVNDFQKGDIAEGYSVSREKKESFPLTVTSAQKNPTAFYLCASSLQGRGEKLFFGSGTQLSVL.

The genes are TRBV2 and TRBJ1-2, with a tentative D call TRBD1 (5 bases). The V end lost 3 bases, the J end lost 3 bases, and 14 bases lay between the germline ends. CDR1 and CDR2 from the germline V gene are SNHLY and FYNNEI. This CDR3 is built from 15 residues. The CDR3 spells CASSEGLGADYGYTF. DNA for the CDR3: TGTGCCAGCAGTGAGGGACTGGGTGCGGACTATGGCTACACCTTC. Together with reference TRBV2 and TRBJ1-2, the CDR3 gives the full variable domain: EPEVTQTPSHQVTQMGQEVILRCVPISNHLYFYWYRQILGQKVEFLVSFYNNEISEKSEIFDDQFSVERPDGSNFTLKIRSTKLEDSAMYFCASSEGLGADYGYTFGSGTRLTVV.

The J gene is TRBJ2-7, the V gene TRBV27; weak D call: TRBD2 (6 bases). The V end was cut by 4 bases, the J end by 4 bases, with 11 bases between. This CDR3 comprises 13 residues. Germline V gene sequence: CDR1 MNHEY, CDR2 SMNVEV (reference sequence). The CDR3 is CASSSHGGYEQYF. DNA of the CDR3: TGTGCCAGCAGTTCACACGGGGGATACGAGCAGTACTTC.

The CDR3, as DNA: TGTGCCAGCAGCTTAATGACAGAGGCGCAGTATTTT. It codes for CASSLMTEAQYF. The chain recombines TRBV7-2 with TRBJ2-3, with D tentatively TRBD1 (5 bases). In germline, CDR1 is SGHTA, CDR2 FQGNSA. The ends were cut back, 2 bases at V and 10 bases at J, with 10 bases in the middle. The CDR3 has 12 amino acids.

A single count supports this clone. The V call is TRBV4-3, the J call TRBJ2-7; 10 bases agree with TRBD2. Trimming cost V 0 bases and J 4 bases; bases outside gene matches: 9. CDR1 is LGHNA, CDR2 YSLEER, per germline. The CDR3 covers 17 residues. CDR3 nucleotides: TGCGCCAGCAGCCAAGATGGCCCAGCGGGAGGGCCTTACGAGCAGTACTTC. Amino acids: CASSQDGPAGGPYEQYF.

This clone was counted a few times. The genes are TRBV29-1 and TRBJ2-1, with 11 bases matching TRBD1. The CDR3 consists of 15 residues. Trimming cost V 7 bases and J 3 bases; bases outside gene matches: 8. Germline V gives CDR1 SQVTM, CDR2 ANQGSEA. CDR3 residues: CSGSLGTGGYNEQFF. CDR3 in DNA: TGCAGCGGCTCTTTAGGGACAGGGGGCTACAATGAGCAGTTCTTC.

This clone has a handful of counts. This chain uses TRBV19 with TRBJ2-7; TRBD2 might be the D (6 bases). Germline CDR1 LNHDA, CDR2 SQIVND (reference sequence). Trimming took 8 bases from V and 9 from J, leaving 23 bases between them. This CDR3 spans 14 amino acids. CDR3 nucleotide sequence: TGTGCCAGTGGCGCGGGAAGGGGTCACACGGGGCAGTACTTC. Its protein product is CASGAGRGHTGQYF.

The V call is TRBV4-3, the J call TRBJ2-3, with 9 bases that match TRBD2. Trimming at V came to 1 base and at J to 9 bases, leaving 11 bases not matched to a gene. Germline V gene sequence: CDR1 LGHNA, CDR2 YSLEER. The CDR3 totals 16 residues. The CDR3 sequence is CASSQGTPIAGETQYF. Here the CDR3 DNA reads TGCGCCAGCAGCCAAGGTACCCCGATAGCGGGGGAAACGCAGTATTTT.

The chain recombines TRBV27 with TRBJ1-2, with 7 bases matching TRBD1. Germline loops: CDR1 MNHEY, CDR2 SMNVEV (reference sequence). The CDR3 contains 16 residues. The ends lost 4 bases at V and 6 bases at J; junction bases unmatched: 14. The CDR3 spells CASSSNELRGQDGYTF. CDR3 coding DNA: TGTGCCAGCAGTTCCAACGAACTAAGGGGGCAAGATGGCTACACCTTC.

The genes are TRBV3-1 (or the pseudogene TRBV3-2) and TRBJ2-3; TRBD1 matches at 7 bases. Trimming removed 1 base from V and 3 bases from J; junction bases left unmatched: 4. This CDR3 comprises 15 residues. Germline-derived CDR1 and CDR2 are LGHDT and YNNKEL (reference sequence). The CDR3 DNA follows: TGTGCCAGCAGCCAAGGGACAGGTCTAACAGATACGCAGTATTTT. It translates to CASSQGTGLTDTQYF.

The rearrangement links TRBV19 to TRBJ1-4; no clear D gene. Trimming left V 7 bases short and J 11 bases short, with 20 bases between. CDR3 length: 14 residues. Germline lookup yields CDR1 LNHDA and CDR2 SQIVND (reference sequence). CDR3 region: CASTPSGGRGKLFF. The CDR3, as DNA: TGTGCCAGTACTCCATCCGGTGGGCGCGGGAAACTGTTTTTT.

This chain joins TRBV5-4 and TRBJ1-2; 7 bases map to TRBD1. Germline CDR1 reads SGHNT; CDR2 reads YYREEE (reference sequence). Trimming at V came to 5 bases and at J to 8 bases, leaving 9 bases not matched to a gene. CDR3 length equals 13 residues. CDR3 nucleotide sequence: TGTGCCAGCAGGAATGACAGGGAGGAAGGCTACACCTTC. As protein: CASRNDREEGYTF.

The CDR3 loop reads CASSVAKGGLKDTGELFF. The CDR3, as DNA: TGTGCCAGCAGCGTAGCTAAGGGGGGACTAAAGGATACCGGGGAGCTGTTTTTT. This chain connects TRBV9 to TRBJ2-2; D perhaps matches TRBD2 (7 bases). CDR1 is SGDLS, CDR2 YYNGEE, per germline. The CDR3 contains 18 residues. Trimming left V 0 bases short and J 5 bases short, with 20 bases between.

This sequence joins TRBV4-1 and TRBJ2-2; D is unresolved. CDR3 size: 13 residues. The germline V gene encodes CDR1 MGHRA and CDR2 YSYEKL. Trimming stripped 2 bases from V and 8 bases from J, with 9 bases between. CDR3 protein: CASSQIGGGELFF. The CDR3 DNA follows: TGCGCCAGCAGCCAAATCGGCGGAGGGGAGCTGTTTTTT.

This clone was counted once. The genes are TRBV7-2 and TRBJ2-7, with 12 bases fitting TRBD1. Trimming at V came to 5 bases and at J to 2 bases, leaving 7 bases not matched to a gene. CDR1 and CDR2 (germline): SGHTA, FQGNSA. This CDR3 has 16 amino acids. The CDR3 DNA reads TGTGCCAGCAGCCCTGCGGGACAGGGGGCAGCCTACGAGCAGTACTTC. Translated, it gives CASSPAGQGAAYEQYF.

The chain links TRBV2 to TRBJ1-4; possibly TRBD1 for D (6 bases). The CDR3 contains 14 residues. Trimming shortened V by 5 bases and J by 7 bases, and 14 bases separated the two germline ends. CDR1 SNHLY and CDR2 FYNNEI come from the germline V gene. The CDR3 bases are TGTGCCAGCAGTCTCGGACAGACCCTTGAAAAACTGTTTTTT. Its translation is CASSLGQTLEKLFF.

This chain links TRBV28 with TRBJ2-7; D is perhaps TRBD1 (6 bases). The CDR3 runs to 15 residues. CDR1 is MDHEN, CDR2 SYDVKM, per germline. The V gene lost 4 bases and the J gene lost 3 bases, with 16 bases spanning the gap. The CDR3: CASSSGLRGYYEQYF. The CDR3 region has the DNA TGTGCCAGCAGTTCCGGCCTCAGGGGATACTACGAGCAGTACTTC.

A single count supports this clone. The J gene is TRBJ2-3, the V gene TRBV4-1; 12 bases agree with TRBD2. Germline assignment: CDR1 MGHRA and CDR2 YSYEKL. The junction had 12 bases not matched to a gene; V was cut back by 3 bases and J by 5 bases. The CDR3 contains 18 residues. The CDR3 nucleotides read TGCGCCAGCAGCCAGGTTTTTCTAGCGGGGGGGGCCGGAGATACGCAGTATTTT. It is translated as CASSQVFLAGGAGDTQYF.

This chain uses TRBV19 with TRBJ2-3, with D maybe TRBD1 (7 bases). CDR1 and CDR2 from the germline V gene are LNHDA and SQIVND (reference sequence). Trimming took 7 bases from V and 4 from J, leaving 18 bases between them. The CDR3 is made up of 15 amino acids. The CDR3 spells CASTTGDSYADTQYF. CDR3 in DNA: TGTGCCAGTACCACGGGGGACAGTTATGCAGATACGCAGTATTTT.

The CDR3 reads CASSTYRGDTQYF. The CDR3, as DNA: TGTGCCAGCAGTACCTACAGGGGAGATACGCAGTATTTT. This rearrangement joins TRBV12-3 or TRBV12-4 to TRBJ2-3; 7 bases match TRBD1. The CDR3 is 13 amino acids. V lost 5 bases and J lost 5; bases outside the gene matches: 4.

The CDR3 protein is CSAGTGALQPSYNEQFF. The CDR3 DNA follows: TGCAGCGCCGGGACAGGGGCCCTTCAACCCTCCTACAATGAGCAGTTCTTC. The chain carries TRBV29-1 and TRBJ2-1; 10 bases line up with TRBD1. CDR1 and CDR2 from the germline V gene are SQVTM and ANQGSEA. The CDR3 consists of 17 residues. Losses at the gene ends were 7 bases for V and 0 bases for J; bases not matched to a gene: 12.

CDR3 sequence reads: CASSGMTGRNEKLFF. For the CDR3, the DNA is TGTGCCAGTAGTGGAATGACAGGGAGGAATGAAAAACTGTTTTTT. The chain links TRBV19 to TRBJ1-4, with TRBD1 matching 7 bases. Germline V gene data show CDR1 as LNHDA and CDR2 as SQIVND (reference sequence). This CDR3 comprises 15 residues. J lost 5 bases, V lost 5 bases, and 8 bases had no gene match.